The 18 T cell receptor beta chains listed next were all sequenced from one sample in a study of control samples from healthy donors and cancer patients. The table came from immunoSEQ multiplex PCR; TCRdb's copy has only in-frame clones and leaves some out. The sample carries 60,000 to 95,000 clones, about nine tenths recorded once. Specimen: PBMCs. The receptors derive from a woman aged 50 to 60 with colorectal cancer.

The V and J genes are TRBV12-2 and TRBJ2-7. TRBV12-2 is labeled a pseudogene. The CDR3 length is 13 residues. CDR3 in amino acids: CASRPTIGYEQYV. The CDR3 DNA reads TGTGCAAGTCGCCCTACAATAGGTTACGAGCAGTACGTC.

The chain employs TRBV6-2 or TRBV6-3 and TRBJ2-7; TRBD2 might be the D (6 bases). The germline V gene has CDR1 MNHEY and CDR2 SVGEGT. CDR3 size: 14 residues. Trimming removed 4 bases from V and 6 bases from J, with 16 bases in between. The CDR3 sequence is CASSLRRDSGEQYV. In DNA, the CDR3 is TGTGCCAGCAGTTTGAGACGGGACTCTGGCGAGCAGTACGTC.

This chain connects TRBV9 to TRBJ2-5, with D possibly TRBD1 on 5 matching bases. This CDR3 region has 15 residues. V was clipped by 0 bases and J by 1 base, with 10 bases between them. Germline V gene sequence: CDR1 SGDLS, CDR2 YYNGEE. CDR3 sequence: CASSVVGQGQETQYF. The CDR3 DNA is TGTGCCAGCAGCGTAGTGGGCCAGGGCCAAGAGACCCAGTACTTC.

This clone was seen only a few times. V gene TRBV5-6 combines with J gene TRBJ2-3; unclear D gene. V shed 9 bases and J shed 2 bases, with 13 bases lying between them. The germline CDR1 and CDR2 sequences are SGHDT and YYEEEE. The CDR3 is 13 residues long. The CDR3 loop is CATTTSITDTQYF. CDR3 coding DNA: TGTGCCACCACGACAAGCATCACAGATACGCAGTATTTT.

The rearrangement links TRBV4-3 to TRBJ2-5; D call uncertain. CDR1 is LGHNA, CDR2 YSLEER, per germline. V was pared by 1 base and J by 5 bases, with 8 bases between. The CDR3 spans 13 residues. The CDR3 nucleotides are TGCGCCAGCAGCCAAGGTCCGGAGGAGACCCAGTACTTC. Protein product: CASSQGPEETQYF.

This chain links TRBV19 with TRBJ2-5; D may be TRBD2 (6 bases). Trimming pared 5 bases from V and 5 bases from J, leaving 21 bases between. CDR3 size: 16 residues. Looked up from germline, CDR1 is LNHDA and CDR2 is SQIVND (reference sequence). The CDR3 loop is CASSGRLVSTGETQYF. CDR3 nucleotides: TGTGCCAGTAGTGGAAGACTAGTGTCAACCGGGGAGACCCAGTACTTC.

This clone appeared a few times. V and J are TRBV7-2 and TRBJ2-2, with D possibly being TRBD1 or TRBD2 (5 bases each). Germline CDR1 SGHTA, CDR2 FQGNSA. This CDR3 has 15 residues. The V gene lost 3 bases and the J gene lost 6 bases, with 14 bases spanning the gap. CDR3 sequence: CASSLGWGRAGELFF. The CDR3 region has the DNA TGTGCCAGCAGCTTGGGGTGGGGGAGAGCCGGGGAGCTGTTTTTT.

The CDR3 here is CASSADRTGGYTF. In nucleotides, the CDR3 is TGTGCCAGCAGCGCCGACCGGACGGGTGGCTACACCTTC. This chain uses TRBV2 with TRBJ1-2, with no clear D. The V gene lost 6 bases and the J gene lost 7 bases, with 15 bases spanning the gap. The V gene's germline CDR1 is SNHLY and CDR2 FYNNEI. The CDR3 loop spans 13 amino acids. Using reference TRBV2 and TRBJ1-2 for the parts outside the CDR3, the full variable domain is EPEVTQTPSHQVTQMGQEVILRCVPISNHLYFYWYRQILGQKVEFLVSFYNNEISEKSEIFDDQFSVERPDGSNFTLKIRSTKLEDSAMYFCASSADRTGGYTFGSGTRLTVV.

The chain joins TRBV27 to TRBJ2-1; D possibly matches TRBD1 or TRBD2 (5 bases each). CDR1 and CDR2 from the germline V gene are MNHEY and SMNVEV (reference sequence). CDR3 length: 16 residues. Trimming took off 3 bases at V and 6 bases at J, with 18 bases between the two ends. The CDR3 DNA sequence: TGTGCCAGCAGTTTTGGGCCCACGTGGGACCCCAATGAGCAGTTCTTC. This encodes CASSFGPTWDPNEQFF.

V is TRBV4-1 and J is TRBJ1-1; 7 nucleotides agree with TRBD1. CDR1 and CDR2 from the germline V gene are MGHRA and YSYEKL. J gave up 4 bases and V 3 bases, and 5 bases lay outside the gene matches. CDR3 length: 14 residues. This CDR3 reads CASSQGYRGTEAFF. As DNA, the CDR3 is TGCGCCAGCAGCCAGGGGTACAGGGGCACTGAAGCTTTCTTT.

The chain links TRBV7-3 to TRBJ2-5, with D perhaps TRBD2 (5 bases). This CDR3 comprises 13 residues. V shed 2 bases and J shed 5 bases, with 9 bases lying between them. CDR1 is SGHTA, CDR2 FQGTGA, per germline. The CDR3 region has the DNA TGTGCCAGCAGCTTAGCTAGCTACGAGACCCAGTACTTC. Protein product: CASSLASYETQYF.

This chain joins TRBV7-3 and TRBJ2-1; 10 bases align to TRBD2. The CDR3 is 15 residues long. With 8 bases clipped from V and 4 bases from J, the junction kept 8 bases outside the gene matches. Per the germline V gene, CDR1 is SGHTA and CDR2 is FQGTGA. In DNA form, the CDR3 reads TGTGCCAGCCAAATTACTAGCGGGGTTTACAATGAGCAGTTCTTC. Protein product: CASQITSGVYNEQFF.

The CDR3 DNA sequence: TGCGCCAGCAGCTTGGAGGGACAGTCTGAAGCTTTCTTT. Its translation is CASSLEGQSEAFF. The chain couples TRBV5-1 to TRBJ1-1, with 7 positions matching TRBD1. The junction had 2 bases not matched to a gene; V was cut back by 0 bases and J by 6 bases. The CDR3 covers 13 residues. Germline V gives CDR1 SGHRS, CDR2 YFSETQ.

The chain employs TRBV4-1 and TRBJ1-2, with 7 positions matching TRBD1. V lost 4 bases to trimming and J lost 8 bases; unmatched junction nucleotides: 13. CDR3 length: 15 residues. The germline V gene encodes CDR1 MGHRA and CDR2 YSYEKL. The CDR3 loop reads CASSLTDRVIMGYTF. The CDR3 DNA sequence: TGCGCCAGCAGCCTTACCGACAGGGTGATTATGGGCTACACCTTC.

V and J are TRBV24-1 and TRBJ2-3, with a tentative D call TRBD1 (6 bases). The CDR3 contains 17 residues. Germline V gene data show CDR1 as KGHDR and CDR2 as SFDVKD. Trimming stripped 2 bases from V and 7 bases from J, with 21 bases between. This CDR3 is CATSDSDLGGPTNTQYF. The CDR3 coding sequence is TGTGCCACCAGTGATTCGGACTTAGGGGGTCCTACAAATACGCAGTATTTT.

The CDR3 nucleotides are TGCGCCAGCAGCCAAGATCGGGCAGGCCCCACTGAAGCTTTCTTT. The encoded protein is CASSQDRAGPTEAFF. J is TRBJ1-1 and V is TRBV4-3; D ambiguous. The V end was cut by 0 bases, the J end by 4 bases, with 12 bases between. In germline, CDR1 is LGHNA, CDR2 YSLEER. The CDR3 totals 15 residues.

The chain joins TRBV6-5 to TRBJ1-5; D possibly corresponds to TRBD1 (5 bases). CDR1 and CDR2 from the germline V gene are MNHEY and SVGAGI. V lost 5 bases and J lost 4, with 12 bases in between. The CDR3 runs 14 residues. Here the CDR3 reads CASSPGKWNQPQHF. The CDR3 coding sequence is TGTGCCAGCAGTCCAGGGAAATGGAATCAGCCCCAGCATTTT.

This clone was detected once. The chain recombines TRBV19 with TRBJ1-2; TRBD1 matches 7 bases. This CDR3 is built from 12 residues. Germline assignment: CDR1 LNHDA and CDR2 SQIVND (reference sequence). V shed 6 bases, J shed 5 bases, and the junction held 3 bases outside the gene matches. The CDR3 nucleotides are TGTGCCAGTAGACCGACAGGGTATGGCTACACCTTC. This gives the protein CASRPTGYGYTF. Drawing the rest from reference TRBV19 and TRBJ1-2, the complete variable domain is DGGITQSPKYLFRKEGQNVTLSCEQNLNHDAMYWYRQDPGQGLRLIYYSQIVNDFQKGDIAEGYSVSREKKESFPLTVTSAQKNPTAFYLCASRPTGYGYTFGSGTRLTVV.